Shown below are 18 T cell receptor beta chains from a single sample sequenced in a study of T cells in Graves' hyperthyroidism and ophthalmopathy. TCR beta CDR3 regions were amplified from RNA transcripts. The HTBI primer set served for first-round RT-PCR of the TCR CDR3. TCRdb re-analysed the multiplex PCR reads in MiXCR, keeping a single row per CDR3 protein. This table holds 600,000 to 800,000 distinct CDR3 sequences, 30% to 40% found once. The sequenced sample was blood. These receptors all stem from a woman between 35 and 50 years old with Graves' hyperthyroidism.

A remark on this clonotype: A much larger clonotype is one base distant, so this may be a read error. The chain carries TRBV2 and TRBJ2-7; TRBD1 aligns across 7 bases. Germline assignment: CDR1 SNHLY and CDR2 FYNNEI. There are 14 residues in the CDR3. The trim removed 2 bases at V and 2 bases at J, leaving 3 bases unmatched. CDR3 DNA: TGTGCCAGCAGTGAAAAGACAGGGACCTACGAGCAGTACTTC. The encoded protein is CASSEKTGTYEQYF.

Only a few counts were recorded for this clonotype. This chain uses TRBV3-1 with TRBJ2-5, with D perhaps TRBD1 (6 bases). The ends were cut back, 4 bases at V and 4 bases at J, with 13 bases in the middle. The CDR3 contains 14 residues. Germline V lookup: CDR1 LGHDT, CDR2 YNNKEL (reference sequence). CDR3 sequence (DNA): TGTGCCAGCAGCCCTAGACAGGTCGGAGAGACCCAGTACTTC. Its translation is CASSPRQVGETQYF.

The rearrangement joins TRBV11-2 to TRBJ1-4, with D possibly being TRBD1 (5 bases). The germline gives CDR1 SGHAT, CDR2 FQNNGV. The CDR3 contains 15 residues. The V gene lost 1 base and the J gene lost 3 bases, with 9 bases spanning the gap. CDR3 sequence: CASSLVKGSNEKLFF. The DNA of the CDR3 is TGTGCCAGCAGCTTAGTCAAGGGGTCTAATGAAAAACTGTTTTTT.

The chain couples TRBV7-2 to TRBJ2-7; D remains ambiguous. Germline V lookup: CDR1 SGHTA, CDR2 FQGNSA. V was shortened by 4 bases and J by 0 bases, with 7 bases between the two germline ends. This CDR3 comprises 13 residues. This chain's CDR3 is CASSWADSYEQYF. The CDR3, as DNA: TGTGCCAGCAGCTGGGCGGACTCCTACGAGCAGTACTTC.

This clonotype has a count of ten or more. The CDR3 spells CASSLLGRTNSPLHF. In DNA form, the CDR3 reads TGTGCCAGCAGCCTGCTGGGCAGGACGAATTCACCCCTCCACTTT. J is TRBJ1-6 and V is TRBV11-2; D gene ambiguous. V lost 5 bases and J 7 bases, leaving 15 bases between the germline ends. This CDR3 has 15 amino acids. Per the germline V gene, CDR1 is SGHAT and CDR2 is FQNNGV.

On this clonotype: Just one base apart from a much larger clone, this may be a read error. J is TRBJ2-5 and V is TRBV7-2; possibly TRBD1 for D (5 bases). The CDR3 sequence is 14 residues long. Per germline, CDR1 SGHTA and CDR2 FQGNSA. The CDR3 spells CASSLGQNQEAQYF. CDR3 bases: TGTGCCAGCAGCTTAGGACAGAACCAAGAGGCCCAGTACTTC.

With regard to this clonotype: Mismatch with germline at one junction end may stem from a read error. The chain carries TRBV19 and TRBJ2-7; 8 nucleotides align to TRBD1. CDR1 and CDR2 from the germline V gene are LNHDA and SQIVND (reference sequence). The CDR3 runs 14 residues. The CDR3 region is CASSRTGSSCEQYF. The CDR3 DNA sequence: TGTGCCAGTAGTAGGACAGGGTCCTCCTGCGAGCAGTACTTC.

As regards this clonotype: A much bigger clone sits one base away, suggesting this may be a read error. This chain uses TRBV20-1 with TRBJ2-7; either TRBD1 or TRBD2 may supply D (5 bases each). The CDR3 consists of 13 residues. Looked up from germline, CDR1 is DFQATT and CDR2 is SNEGSKA (reference sequence). The CDR3 here is CGASRDPSYEQYF. The CDR3 DNA sequence: TGCGGTGCATCCCGGGACCCATCCTACGAGCAGTACTTC.

This clonotype occurred a few times. This CDR3 reads CASSLPSGYEQYF. CDR3 nucleotides: TGTGCCAGCAGCTTGCCGAGCGGCTACGAGCAGTACTTC. This chain joins TRBV5-6 and TRBJ2-7, with D tentatively TRBD2 (5 bases). Germline values: CDR1 SGHDT, CDR2 YYEEEE. The V end lost 1 base, the J end lost 3 bases, and 8 bases lay between the germline ends. The CDR3 totals 13 residues.

This clonotype was observed many times. The genes are TRBV29-1 and TRBJ2-7; TRBD1 is a possible D gene (6 bases). V dropped 3 bases and J dropped 1 base, with 13 bases sitting between them. Germline V gene lookup returns CDR1 SQVTM and CDR2 ANQGSEA. This CDR3 region has 14 residues. The CDR3 here is CSVDDPRGSYEQYF. In DNA, the CDR3 is TGCAGCGTTGATGACCCTAGGGGGTCCTACGAGCAGTACTTC.

There are a few counts of this clonotype. The chain combines TRBV12-5 with TRBJ1-1; a possible D gene is TRBD1 (5 bases). Trimming removed 5 bases from V and 5 bases from J, with 9 bases in between. Germline V gene lookup returns CDR1 LGHNT and CDR2 FRNRAP. The CDR3 has 12 residues. The CDR3 DNA sequence: TGTGCTAGTGGTAGAGACAGTACTGAAGCTTTCTTT. Its translation is CASGRDSTEAFF.

This sequence joins TRBV7-9 and TRBJ1-2, with 10 bases that match TRBD1. CDR1 and CDR2 (germline): SEHNR, FQNEAQ (reference sequence). The CDR3 runs 16 residues. With 3 bases clipped from V and 4 bases from J, the junction kept 8 bases outside the gene matches. This CDR3 reads CASSFTGQGSSYGYTF. The DNA of the CDR3 is TGTGCCAGCAGCTTCACGGGACAGGGGTCGAGCTATGGCTACACCTTC.

This clonotype was counted at least ten times. This chain connects TRBV20-1 to TRBJ2-2; no definite D call. CDR3 size: 13 residues. Germline-derived CDR1 and CDR2 are DFQATT and SNEGSKA (reference sequence). The V end lost 6 bases, the J end lost 0 bases, and 8 bases lay between the germline ends. CDR3: CSALVTNTGELFF. The CDR3 bases are TGCAGTGCCTTGGTAACGAACACCGGGGAGCTGTTTTTT.

This clonotype has a count of ten or more. The chain employs TRBV6-2 or TRBV6-3 and TRBJ2-5; D is perhaps TRBD2 (5 bases). The germline V gene has CDR1 MNHEY and CDR2 SVGEGT. CDR3 length equals 12 residues. Trimming pared 6 bases from V and 5 bases from J, leaving 10 bases between. This CDR3 is CASSERAETQYF. The CDR3 DNA follows: TGTGCCAGCAGCGAGAGGGCTGAGACCCAGTACTTC.

Concerning this clonotype itself: Without the conserved terminal phenylalanine or tryptophan, this CDR3 likely stems from a read error. This chain uses TRBV6-1 with TRBJ1-6, with 8 bases identical to TRBD1. The CDR3 is made up of 15 amino acids. Germline lookup yields CDR1 MNHNS and CDR2 SASEGT. The trim removed 7 bases at V and 6 bases at J, leaving 8 bases unmatched. Here the CDR3 DNA reads TGTGCCAGCACTCTAACGGGACAGGTTAATTCACCCCTCCACCTT. Amino acids: CASTLTGQVNSPLHL.

This clonotype has a handful of counts. V and J are TRBV5-1 and TRBJ2-5; 9 positions match TRBD2. V lost 4 bases and J lost 5; bases outside the gene matches: 6. Per germline, CDR1 SGHRS and CDR2 YFSETQ. The CDR3 has 14 amino acids. CDR3 protein: CASSTAGGQETQYF. CDR3 coding DNA: TGCGCCAGCAGCACGGCGGGGGGGCAGGAGACCCAGTACTTC.

Only a few counts were recorded for this clonotype. The chain carries TRBV10-3 and TRBJ1-2; TRBD1 might be the D (6 bases). V lost 0 bases and J 8 bases, leaving 13 bases between the germline ends. The germline gives CDR1 ENHRY, CDR2 SYGVKD. The CDR3 is 14 residues long. The chain's CDR3 is CAISESNQGTGYTF. CDR3 nucleotide sequence: TGTGCCATCAGTGAGTCGAATCAGGGGACGGGCTACACCTTC.

This clonotype occurred once. The chain recombines TRBV7-2 with TRBJ2-7; weak D call: TRBD1 (6 bases). This CDR3 contains 14 residues. The germline V and J ends were trimmed by 4 bases and 2 bases, with 12 bases remaining between them. Germline V gives CDR1 SGHTA, CDR2 FQGNSA. CDR3 in amino acids: CASSSDPGAYEQYF. CDR3 nucleotides: TGTGCCAGCAGCTCCGACCCAGGGGCCTACGAGCAGTACTTC.